The 28 T cell receptor beta chains listed next were all sequenced from one sample in a study of PD-L1 blockade in urothelial cancer. Time point defined: pretreatment peripheral blood. TCRdb's table, derived via immunoSEQ multiplex PCR, lists solely in-frame clones and lacks some. The sample consists of about 52,000 clones, approximately 77% of them appearing once. This specimen was PBMCs, taken around atezolizumab (anti-PD-L1) treatment. These receptor sequences come from a man in his 70s with urothelial cancer.

The rearrangement uses TRBV5-4 and TRBJ1-1; TRBD1 is a possible D gene (5 bases). The V gene lost 1 base and the J gene lost 1 base, with 11 bases spanning the gap. The CDR3 contains 15 residues. Germline assignment: CDR1 SGHNT and CDR2 YYREEE (reference sequence). Here the CDR3 DNA reads TGTGCCAGCAGCTTGAGCGGGGGGGGGAACACTGAAGCTTTCTTT. Its protein is CASSLSGGGNTEAFF.

This clone was seen only once. Compared with germline, one end of the junction differs, possibly owing to a read error. The chain links TRBV19 to TRBJ2-7; D is perhaps TRBD1 (6 bases). The CDR3 sequence is 12 residues long. The germline CDR1 and CDR2 sequences are LNHDA and SQIVND (reference sequence). CDR3 residues: CASSQGPYERYF. CDR3 in DNA: TGTGCCAGTAGTCAGGGGCCCTACGAGCGGTACTTC.

In this sample, this clone turned up once. The chain uses TRBV19 and TRBJ2-3, with TRBD2 as a possible D gene (6 bases). This CDR3 is built from 12 residues. Germline V CDR1 and CDR2: LNHDA, SQIVND (reference sequence). Trimming took off 8 bases at V and 8 bases at J, with 14 bases between the two ends. CDR3: CASEEGLGTQYF. Here the CDR3 DNA reads TGTGCCAGTGAGGAGGGGCTCGGTACGCAGTATTTT.

The chain carries TRBV11-2 and TRBJ1-3; D gene uncertain. The germline gives CDR1 SGHAT, CDR2 FQNNGV. The CDR3 spans 10 residues. The germline V and J ends were trimmed by 3 bases and 10 bases, with 4 bases remaining between them. This CDR3 reads CASSFYTIYF. CDR3 DNA sequence: TGTGCCAGCAGCTTCTATACCATATATTTT.

This clone was observed a handful of times. The chain carries TRBV18 and TRBJ1-5; unclear D gene. This CDR3 comprises 14 residues. Germline-derived CDR1 and CDR2 are KGHSH and LQKENI. Between the trimmed V and J ends, which lost 5 bases and 2 bases, there was a span of 10 bases. The CDR3 here is CASSSGSGNQPQHF. For the CDR3, the DNA is TGTGCCAGCTCATCGGGATCGGGCAATCAGCCCCAGCATTTT.

The chain recombines TRBV7-2 with TRBJ1-1; D unresolved. V was clipped by 5 bases and J by 1 base, with 17 bases between them. The CDR3 loop spans 16 amino acids. Per germline, CDR1 SGHTA and CDR2 FQGNSA. DNA for the CDR3: TGTGCCAGCAGCCCCCGGGTCGTCCCAACGAACACTGAAGCTTTCTTT. Translation: CASSPRVVPTNTEAFF.

The chain joins TRBV28 to TRBJ2-1; 13 bases are shared with TRBD2. In germline, CDR1 is MDHEN, CDR2 SYDVKM. CDR3 size: 15 residues. V lost 5 bases and J lost 8; bases outside the gene matches: 6. CDR3 coding DNA: TGTGCCAGCAGTGCGTCCGGGACTAGCGGGGATGAGCAGTTCTTC. It codes for CASSASGTSGDEQFF.

This clone was seen only once. The V gene is TRBV7-6, the J gene TRBJ2-1, with D uncertain. The CDR3 sequence is 12 residues long. The V and J ends lost 5 bases and 5 bases respectively, with 7 bases between them. Looked up from germline, CDR1 is SGHVS and CDR2 is FNYEAQ. The CDR3, as DNA: TGTGCCAGCAGCCATTCAAACAATGAGCAGTTCTTC. Encoded protein: CASSHSNNEQFF.

The CDR3 nucleotides are TGTGCCAGCACCCCCCGGGGAGTGCACCAAGAGACCCAGTACTTC. This gives the protein CASTPRGVHQETQYF. The rearrangement links TRBV28 to TRBJ2-5; possible D gene TRBD2, 5 bases. Germline V gene data show CDR1 as MDHEN and CDR2 as SYDVKM. The CDR3 has 15 amino acids. V gave up 7 bases and J gave up 0 bases, with 15 bases separating them.

V gene TRBV11-3 combines with J gene TRBJ2-1, with unresolved D. The CDR3 contains 14 residues. V lost 3 bases and J lost 0, with 6 bases in between. Looked up from germline, CDR1 is SGHNT and CDR2 is YENEEA. CDR3 in DNA: TGTGCCAGCAGCTTTTCCGGCTCCTACAATGAGCAGTTCTTC. This sequence encodes CASSFSGSYNEQFF.

V usage is TRBV21-1 and J usage is TRBJ2-1; TRBD1 reflects the table's D call only, with no check against the DNA. TRBV21-1 is given as a pseudogene. The CDR3 has 12 amino acids. CDR3 residues: CASSMTVLEQFF. The CDR3 DNA reads TGTGCCAGCAGCATGACAGTCCTTGAGCAGTTCTTC.

The chain carries TRBV27 and TRBJ2-2; possible D gene TRBD2, 5 bases. Germline V lookup: CDR1 MNHEY, CDR2 SMNVEV (reference sequence). This CDR3 comprises 16 residues. Trimming took off 5 bases at V and 4 bases at J, with 17 bases between the two ends. The CDR3 DNA is TGTGCCAGCAGTCCATTAATGGGAGCGAGCACCGGGGAGCTGTTTTTT. Protein sequence: CASSPLMGASTGELFF.

Of note for this clone: Within the sample, other DNA sequences also encode this same CDR3. The chain links TRBV6-5 to TRBJ2-3; 7 bases are shared with TRBD1. CDR1 and CDR2 from the germline V gene are MNHEY and SVGAGI. The CDR3 totals 14 residues. Trimming cost V 6 bases and J 1 base; bases outside gene matches: 4. CDR3 nucleotide sequence: TGTGCCAGCAGACGAGGACAGGGCACAGATACGCAGTATTTT. Encoded protein: CASRRGQGTDTQYF.

J is TRBJ2-7 and V is TRBV5-1, with D tentatively TRBD1 (5 bases). V gave up 8 bases and J gave up 2 bases, with 14 bases separating them. The CDR3 covers 13 residues. The V gene's germline CDR1 is SGHRS and CDR2 YFSETQ. Here the CDR3 DNA reads TGCGCCAGTAGGGGTGGGTTTACCTACGAGCAGTACTTC. This translates into CASRGGFTYEQYF.

The CDR3 sequence is CSARGLGEQFF. The DNA of the CDR3 is TGCAGTGCTAGAGGACTCGGGGAGCAGTTCTTC. The rearrangement joins TRBV20-1 to TRBJ2-1; D remains unclear. The CDR3 loop spans 11 amino acids. Germline V gene sequence: CDR1 DFQATT, CDR2 SNEGSKA (reference sequence). Trimming shortened V by 1 base and J by 10 bases, and 8 bases separated the two germline ends.

The chain couples TRBV7-6 to TRBJ1-1; no reliable D call. Germline CDR1 and CDR2: SGHVS and FNYEAQ. Between the trimmed V and J ends, which lost 5 bases and 5 bases, there was a span of 18 bases. The length of the CDR3 is 15 residues. The CDR3 loop reads CASSPYAGARTEAFF. In DNA form, the CDR3 reads TGTGCCAGCAGCCCTTACGCGGGAGCGAGGACTGAAGCTTTCTTT.

CDR3 sequence reads: CASSFGDRANSGANVLTF. The CDR3 DNA follows: TGTGCCAGCAGCTTCGGAGACAGGGCCAACTCTGGGGCCAACGTCCTGACTTTC. The J gene is TRBJ2-6, the V gene TRBV5-8, with 7 bases that match TRBD1. CDR3 size: 18 residues. With 2 bases clipped from V and 0 bases from J, the junction kept 8 bases outside the gene matches. Germline-derived CDR1 and CDR2 are SGHTS and YDEGEE.

The gene calls are TRBV6-7 and TRBJ1-1; 12 bases match TRBD1. TRBV6-7 is known as an ORF, though its function is uncertain. Trimming removed 2 bases from V and 1 base from J; junction bases left unmatched: 14. This CDR3 has 20 amino acids. The CDR3 is CASSYPGTGGGFLGNTEAFF. DNA of the CDR3: TGTGCCAGCAGTTACCCCGGGACAGGGGGCGGTTTCTTGGGGAACACTGAAGCTTTCTTT.

CDR3 sequence (DNA): TGTGCCAGTAGTATAGGCGGCGGGAGAAGTACAGATACGCAGTATTTT. Amino acid sequence: CASSIGGGRSTDTQYF. This sequence joins TRBV19 and TRBJ2-3, with 7 bases fitting TRBD2. J was trimmed by 3 bases and V by 1 base; bases with no gene match: 7. CDR1 and CDR2 (germline): LNHDA, SQIVND (reference sequence). The CDR3 consists of 16 residues.

This CDR3 is CASSWDSSYEQYF. The DNA for the CDR3 is TGTGCCAGCAGTTGGGACAGCTCCTACGAGCAGTACTTC. The genes are TRBV6-1 and TRBJ2-7; 7 nucleotides agree with TRBD1. The CDR3 is 13 residues long. With 5 bases clipped from V and 0 bases from J, the junction kept 1 base outside the gene matches. Germline values: CDR1 MNHNS, CDR2 SASEGT.

This clone was recorded once. The CDR3 reads CASSKDSVPTDTQYF. CDR3 in DNA: TGTGCCAGCAGCAAGGACTCCGTCCCCACAGATACGCAGTATTTT. The chain is built from TRBV5-4 and TRBJ2-3, with a tentative D call TRBD2 (5 bases). V lost 4 bases to trimming and J lost 2 bases, with 14 bases between them. CDR1 and CDR2 (germline): SGHNT, YYREEE (reference sequence). The CDR3 length is 15 residues.

J is TRBJ1-2 and V is TRBV18; 10 bases fit TRBD1. The CDR3 covers 15 residues. Trimming at V came to 3 bases and at J to 7 bases, leaving 8 bases not matched to a gene. Germline loops: CDR1 KGHSH, CDR2 LQKENI. CDR3 residues: CASSPTDRGGAGYTF. The CDR3 nucleotides read TGTGCCAGCTCACCGACGGACAGGGGGGGCGCTGGCTACACCTTC.

The J gene is TRBJ2-5, the V gene TRBV12-5; 9 bases are a match to TRBD1. The CDR3 runs to 16 residues. In germline, CDR1 is LGHNT, CDR2 FRNRAP. With V trimmed by 3 bases and J by 4 bases, 9 bases remained unmatched. In nucleotides, the CDR3 is TGTGCTAGTGGTTTTTTGGACAGGGGTGGTCGAGAGACCCAGTACTTC. Residues: CASGFLDRGGRETQYF.

The V call is TRBV28, the J call TRBJ2-1, with TRBD2 identical over 8 bases. The CDR3 has 16 residues. Germline V CDR1 and CDR2: MDHEN, SYDVKM. V dropped 4 bases and J dropped 0; count of bases not matched to a gene: 5. This CDR3 reads CASSSAGGRSYNEQFF. CDR3 coding DNA: TGTGCCAGCAGTTCGGCGGGAGGACGCTCCTACAATGAGCAGTTCTTC.

The V gene is TRBV7-9, the J gene TRBJ2-3, with 15 positions matching TRBD2. The ends lost 5 bases at V and 0 bases at J; junction bases unmatched: 6. Germline assignment: CDR1 SEHNR and CDR2 FQNEAQ (reference sequence). The CDR3 length is 18 residues. The CDR3 sequence is CASSQPGLAGGSTDTQYF. DNA for the CDR3: TGTGCCAGCAGCCAGCCCGGACTAGCGGGAGGGAGCACAGATACGCAGTATTTT.

This chain links TRBV2 with TRBJ1-4, with D perhaps TRBD1 (5 bases). Per germline, CDR1 SNHLY and CDR2 FYNNEI. This CDR3 comprises 14 residues. V gave up 0 bases and J gave up 8 bases, with 10 bases separating them. The DNA for the CDR3 is TGTGCCAGCAGTGAAGCGGGGCTTGGGGAAAAACTGTTTTTT. Amino acids: CASSEAGLGEKLFF.

The J gene is TRBJ1-4, the V gene TRBV21-1. TRBV21-1 is tagged as a pseudogene. The CDR3 is 15 residues long. Written as DNA, the CDR3 is TGTGCCAGCAGCAAAGGAGGCGGGACTAATGAAAAACTGTTTTTT. Its protein product is CASSKGGGTNEKLFF.

The rearrangement links TRBV11-2 to TRBJ2-1; 9 bases match TRBD1. This CDR3 spans 19 amino acids. The germline V gene encodes CDR1 SGHAT and CDR2 FQNNGV. The V segment lost 0 bases and the J segment 6 bases; nucleotides outside the gene matches: 15. CDR3 residues: CASSLDSGPGQGSRNEQFF. The CDR3 DNA reads TGTGCCAGCAGCTTAGATTCAGGACCGGGACAGGGCTCTCGCAATGAGCAGTTCTTC.